The source of this TCR beta chain is a study of post-analysis software for immune sequencing data. Study-wide context: Clinical courses comprised relapsing-remitting, secondary progressive and progressive-relapsing multiple sclerosis.

Unique molecular identifiers tagged the TCR beta cDNA libraries. TCRdb re-called the PCR reads with MiXCR, one entry per CDR3 protein. Among about 540,000 distinct CDR3 sequences listed, under 40% were seen once. As to this clonotype: Its matching antigen is unknown.

The germline V gene has CDR1 DFQATT and CDR2 SNEGSKA (reference sequence). V shed 3 bases and J 2 bases; nucleotides not matched to a gene: 2. The CDR3 sequence is 16 residues long. General observations from the study: A significant reduction in normalized Chao1 diversity was observed in multiple sclerosis patients versus controls. Compared with controls, patients had more of about 5 TRBV segments, including TRBV5-6, TRBV5-1 and TRBV20-1. F measure grouped same-batch samples tightly together.

Sequenced material: blood. The sequence was obtained from a girl aged 2-17 years with multiple sclerosis. J is TRBJ2-3 and V is TRBV20-1, with TRBD2 matching over 16 bases. As DNA, the CDR3 is TGCAGTGCTAGGGGACTAGCGGGGGGGCCCACAGATACGCAGTATTTT. Residues: CSARGLAGGPTDTQYF.